Below, one T cell receptor (beta chain) is given with its context. This specimen belongs to a study of post-analysis software for immune sequencing data. Unique molecular identifiers featured in each of the TCR beta cDNA libraries. TCRdb itself ran the PCR reads through MiXCR, one entry per CDR3 protein. The sample comprises hundreds of thousands of distinct CDR3 sequences, roughly a third of which are singletons, and around 5.2% rests with the top ten. The receptor was isolated from a girl between 5 and 17 years old with multiple sclerosis. Sequenced sample: blood.

CDR3 sequence reads: CATSDVDGYGYTF. CDR3 coding DNA: TGTGCCACCAGTGATGTGGACGGCTATGGCTACACCTTC. V usage is TRBV24-1 and J usage is TRBJ1-2; the D is unclear. With 3 bases removed from V and 4 bases from J, the gap between germline ends came to 8 bases. CDR1 KGHDR and CDR2 SFDVKD come from the germline V gene. The CDR3 sequence is 13 residues long.